Presented here are 16 T cell receptor beta chains from one specimen sequenced in a study of long-term antiretroviral therapy in people with HIV. The immunoSEQ assay was v3.0, run at survey level. The assay was immunoSEQ multiplex PCR, and TCRdb's table has in-frame clones only and misses some. The table records around 37,000 clones, 85% of them present only once. The starting material was unsorted PBMCs, obtained roughly 3.5 years after starting antiretroviral therapy. Receptor source: a man aged 18 to 30 with HIV.

CDR3 loop: CASSPFGGTNEKLFF. The CDR3, as DNA: TGTGCCAGCTCACCGTTCGGCGGAACTAATGAAAAACTGTTTTTT. The rearrangement joins TRBV18 to TRBJ1-4, with D uncertain. The CDR3 runs 15 residues. The V end was cut by 3 bases, the J end by 1 base, with 9 bases between. Per the germline V gene, CDR1 is KGHSH and CDR2 is LQKENI. Variable domain in full (rest from reference TRBV18 and TRBJ1-4): NAGVMQNPRHLVRRRGQEARLRCSPMKGHSHVYWYRQLPEEGLKFMVYLQKENIIDESGMPKERFSAEFPKEGPSILRIQQVVRGDSAAYFCASSPFGGTNEKLFFGSGTQLSVL.

The table lists this clone with a count of one. This chain links TRBV6-1 with TRBJ2-7; possibly TRBD1 for D (6 bases). Trimming cost V 3 bases and J 5 bases, with 14 bases left between them. The CDR3 has 14 residues. Germline loops: CDR1 MNHNS, CDR2 SASEGT. CDR3 loop: CASSENRVGHEQYF. The CDR3 region has the DNA TGTGCCAGCAGTGAGAACAGGGTAGGGCACGAGCAGTACTTC.

As DNA, the CDR3 is TGTGCCAGCAGTGGGGAATTACTAGCGGGAGTCTACGAGCAGTACTTC. Translated: CASSGELLAGVYEQYF. The V call is TRBV28, the J call TRBJ2-7, with 11 bases lining up with TRBD2. J lost 3 bases, V lost 5 bases, and 9 bases had no gene match. Germline V gene data show CDR1 as MDHEN and CDR2 as SYDVKM. The CDR3 covers 16 residues.

The sample holds one count of this clone. The V and J genes are TRBV18 and TRBJ1-2, with D uncertain. The CDR3 loop spans 12 amino acids. V lost 6 bases, J lost 5 bases, and 10 bases lay in between. Germline loops: CDR1 KGHSH, CDR2 LQKENI. The CDR3 DNA is TGTGCCAGCTCCCCGGACCGGTATGGCTACACCTTC. Protein product: CASSPDRYGYTF.

The gene calls are TRBV27 and TRBJ1-1, with 10 bases that match TRBD1. The length of the CDR3 is 13 residues. Unmatched junction bases numbered 8, after V lost 5 bases and J lost 11 bases. The V gene's germline CDR1 is MNHEY and CDR2 SMNVEV (reference sequence). The CDR3 DNA is TGTGCCAGCAGTCGCCCGACAGGGGGCTTGGCTTTCTTT. Protein: CASSRPTGGLAFF.

The chain is built from TRBV7-9 and TRBJ2-1; 12 nucleotides match TRBD2. This CDR3 is built from 16 residues. Germline lookup yields CDR1 SEHNR and CDR2 FQNEAQ (reference sequence). J was trimmed by 7 bases and V by 5 bases; bases with no gene match: 9. Written as DNA, the CDR3 is TGTGCCAGCAGCCAAACTAGCGGGGGGCGGCGGAATGAGCAGTTCTTC. Its translation is CASSQTSGGRRNEQFF.

V and J are TRBV19 and TRBJ2-2; weak D call: TRBD1 (5 bases). V lost 5 bases to trimming and J lost 5 bases, with 12 bases between them. CDR3 length: 14 residues. From germline, CDR1 is LNHDA and CDR2 SQIVND (reference sequence). The CDR3 reads CASSYTQGTGELFF. The DNA for the CDR3 is TGTGCCAGTAGTTATACCCAGGGAACCGGGGAGCTGTTTTTT.

This chain joins TRBV6-5 and TRBJ1-1, with 7 bases matching TRBD1. Trimming cost V 2 bases and J 4 bases; bases outside gene matches: 4. This CDR3 has 14 amino acids. CDR1 is MNHEY and CDR2 is SVGAGI in the germline V gene. This chain's CDR3 is CASSYRGLGTEAFF. CDR3 in DNA: TGTGCCAGCAGTTACAGGGGGCTCGGCACTGAAGCTTTCTTT.

V is TRBV9 and J is TRBJ1-6; D is possibly TRBD1 (5 bases). From germline, CDR1 is SGDLS and CDR2 YYNGEE. This CDR3 is 13 amino acids long. With 5 bases removed from V and 5 bases from J, the gap between germline ends came to 8 bases. The CDR3 region is CASRGGNNSPLHF. The CDR3 bases are TGTGCCAGCAGGGGGGGAAATAATTCACCCCTCCACTTT.

This chain connects TRBV28 to TRBJ1-2; no clear D gene. Germline CDR1 and CDR2: MDHEN and SYDVKM. Trimming shortened V by 5 bases and J by 3 bases, and 13 bases separated the two germline ends. The CDR3 has 14 amino acids. CDR3 coding DNA: TGTGCCAGCAGTGAAGCCGGGTCCTACTATGGCTACACCTTC. Encoded protein: CASSEAGSYYGYTF.

V gene TRBV19 combines with J gene TRBJ1-1; weak D call: TRBD1 (6 bases). CDR1 and CDR2 (germline): LNHDA, SQIVND (reference sequence). This CDR3 contains 13 residues. V lost 7 bases and J lost 1, with 10 bases in between. The CDR3 protein is CASTAGANTEAFF. CDR3 in DNA: TGTGCCAGTACAGCGGGGGCGAACACTGAAGCTTTCTTT.

This clone came up a few times. The V and J genes are TRBV5-6 and TRBJ2-7, with D hard to call. There are 13 residues in the CDR3. CDR1 is SGHDT, CDR2 YYEEEE, per germline. V dropped 1 base and J dropped 5 bases, with 10 bases sitting between them. In DNA, the CDR3 is TGTGCCAGCAGCTTGACAGCCTCTAACGAGCAGTACTTC. This codes for CASSLTASNEQYF.

This clone has just a few counts. A junction end diverges from the germline sequence, so it may reflect a read error. The chain combines TRBV7-9 with TRBJ1-5, with D tentatively TRBD1 (5 bases). This CDR3 comprises 9 residues. Germline lookup yields CDR1 SEHNR and CDR2 FQNEAQ (reference sequence). CDR3 amino acids: CASSLGEDF. The CDR3 DNA follows: TGTGCCAGCAGCTTGGGGGAGGATTTT.

This sequence joins TRBV6-6 and TRBJ2-1; possibly TRBD2 for D (6 bases). Trimming removed 4 bases at V and 2 bases at J, with 15 bases between. The germline CDR1 and CDR2 sequences are MNHNY and SVGAGI (reference sequence). The CDR3 is 16 residues long. In nucleotides, the CDR3 is TGTGCCAGCAGTTCCATGGACGCGGGACCCTACAATGAGCAGTTCTTC. Residues: CASSSMDAGPYNEQFF.

This chain links TRBV7-9 with TRBJ1-1; possible D gene TRBD1, 5 bases. The CDR3 spans 11 residues. Looked up from germline, CDR1 is SEHNR and CDR2 is FQNEAQ (reference sequence). V was trimmed by 4 bases and J by 8 bases, leaving 8 bases between them. DNA for the CDR3: TGTGCCAGCAGCTGGGGGGACGAAGCTTTCTTT. Its translation: CASSWGDEAFF. Looking up the rest from reference TRBV7-9 and TRBJ1-1 gives the full variable domain: DTGVSQNPRHKITKRGQNVTFRCDPISEHNRLYWYRQTLGQGPEFLTYFQNEAQLEKSRLLSDRFSAERPKGSFSTLEIQRTEQGDSAMYLCASSWGDEAFFGQGTRLTVV.

The chain carries TRBV19 and TRBJ1-5; D not certain. CDR3 length equals 14 residues. V was pared by 5 bases and J by 3 bases, with 11 bases between. Germline values: CDR1 LNHDA, CDR2 SQIVND (reference sequence). The CDR3 DNA sequence: TGTGCCAGTAGTTCCCAAGGGATCAATCAGCCCCAGCATTTT. This translates into CASSSQGINQPQHF.